This T cell receptor beta chain comes out of a study of neurological immune-mediated disorders. This clonotype appeared many times. No antigen is known for it. Study outcomes and limitations: Patients with HTLV-1-associated myelopathy had the highest level of TCR clonal expansion, whereas patients with multiple sclerosis had the lowest level, falling beneath the level found in healthy controls. There were no CDR3 amino acid sequences shared by expanded clones across subjects, a result suggesting private repertoires in all groups.

MiXCR was run by TCRdb on the 5' RACE reads, yielding one entry per CDR3 protein. The sample has tens of thousands of distinct CDR3 sequences, 4.5% to 6.5% seen once. This CDR3 comprises 13 residues. The germline V gene encodes CDR1 DFQATT and CDR2 SNEGSKA (reference sequence). V was clipped by 5 bases and J by 2 bases, with 12 bases between them. The source is a woman aged 25 to 45 with multiple sclerosis. The gene calls are TRBV20-1 and TRBJ2-5; possibly TRBD1 for D (6 bases). The sequenced sample consisted of PBMCs. The CDR3 reads CSASPDRQETQYF. CDR3 nucleotides: TGCAGTGCTTCTCCCGACAGGCAAGAGACCCAGTACTTC.